This T cell receptor beta chain comes out of a study of OX40 agonist ivuxolimab in advanced cancers. Describing the broader study: The costimulatory receptor OX40 (CD134) was targeted by ivuxolimab, a fully human IgG2 agonistic monoclonal antibody. Intravenous ivuxolimab was administered to patients every 2 weeks at six dose levels: 0.01, 0.1, 0.3, 1.5, 3 and 10 mg/kg. Of the approximately 50 patients in dose escalation, 19 had hepatocellular carcinoma, some 15 had melanoma, 9 had renal cell carcinoma and 9 had head and neck cancer. In the dose-escalation cohort, about four fifths of patients were male, and the mean age was around 65 years with a range of about 20 to 80. Patients were allowed to have had prior anti-PD-1, anti-PD-L1 or anti-CTLA-4 therapy, and approximately 37% of the dose-escalation patients had been treated with checkpoint inhibitors. Partial responses occurred in three dose-escalation patients, of whom one had hepatocellular carcinoma and two had cutaneous melanoma. The purpose of peripheral TCRbeta sequencing was to test whether ivuxolimab changed TCR sequence diversity and led to clonal T-cell expansion. The paper describes the monotherapy dose-escalation part (N of about 47 patients) of the phase I trial of ivuxolimab. Results and caveats for the whole study, not just this receptor: On average, CD8+ T cells showed more expanded clones than CD4+ T cells after ivuxolimab. Low levels of normalized T-cell clonal expansion were also seen in some nonresponding patients. At doses of 0.1 to 3.0 mg/kg, clonal expansion of both CD4+ and CD8+ blood T cells was observed from baseline to week 6. Antigen specificity was not determined for the clonally expanded peripheral T cells. In partial responders in the 0.1-3.0 mg/kg groups, normalized peripheral clonal expansion was found to be among the lowest, especially among CD8+ T cells.

Patients with autoimmune disease history or receiving systemic immunosuppression were excluded from the trial. Peripheral blood for TCR sequencing was drawn from every dose cohort at baseline, at cycle 4 day 1 and at cycle 7 day 1. The samples were taken from a phase I, first-in-human, multicenter, open-label dose-escalation trial of ivuxolimab. Adults with locally advanced or metastatic melanoma, renal cell, hepatocellular, or head and neck squamous cell carcinoma were enrolled in the trial. CD4+ and CD8+ T cells were sorted separately from peripheral blood before TCR sequencing. Points on this clone: Its antigen is unknown. Per-base quality was not reported, and no clone a single base away is much larger than it.

Genomic DNA was extracted from sorted cells for sequencing of the TCRbeta CDR3 region. TCRbeta CDR3 regions were sequenced using the immunoSEQ Assay. TCRdb provides this immuneACCESS table in a form limited to in-frame rearrangements. Some clones are lacking; in checked studies, under half of them reflect an unresolved V gene, and why the rest are absent is not known. The sample table contains over 95,000 clones; only one count was recorded for around nine tenths of them. The ten largest clones add up to around 0.3% of the sample. The cysteine opens and the phenylalanine closes a CDR3 of 17 amino acids. The kept DNA is CDR3 alone, 51 bases in frame from the first base. Here V drops 0 bases and J drops 3 bases, and the junction holds 6 bases not matched to any gene. According to the germline V gene, CDR1 reads SGHTA and CDR2 reads FQGNSA.

Sequencing used CD4+ or CD8+ T cells sorted from blood, obtained in a trial of the OX40 agonist ivuxolimab. The TCR was taken from an adult with an advanced solid tumor such as melanoma, head and neck, liver or kidney cancer. Recombination connected TRBV7-2 to TRBJ2-7, and TRBD2 aligns with 12 junction nucleotides. The base sequence is TGTGCCAGCAGCTTAGCCCGGACTAGCGGGATTGACTACGAGCAGTACTTC. Its protein is CASSLARTSGIDYEQYF.